These 32 T cell receptor beta chains came from one sample sequenced in a study of T cell repertoires in cytomegalovirus infection. TCRdb called the reads again in MiXCR, with one record for every CDR3 protein. The repertoire holds some 900,000 distinct CDR3 sequences, around a third seen once, with over 10% in the top ten. No antigen is known for these receptors. This sample comprised cultured CD8+ T cells from PBMCs, obtained from culture after CMV antigen stimulation. The source of these receptors is a human donor in good health (CMV status not recorded). Some clones in this sample may be carry-over from other donors' samples.

V and J are TRBV27 and TRBJ2-7; a weak D match, TRBD2 (6 bases). In germline, CDR1 is MNHEY, CDR2 SMNVEV (reference sequence). V gave up 6 bases and J gave up 0 bases, with 9 bases separating them. The length of the CDR3 is 13 residues. The CDR3 DNA sequence: TGTGCCAGCAGACGGCGGGGCTCCTACGAGCAGTACGTC. It codes for CASRRRGSYEQYV.

The rearrangement joins TRBV6-6 to TRBJ1-1; TRBD1 matches at 7 bases. With V trimmed by 5 bases and J by 3 bases, 6 bases remained unmatched. There are 14 residues in the CDR3. Germline lookup yields CDR1 MNHNY and CDR2 SVGAGI (reference sequence). The CDR3 region has the DNA TGTGCCAGCAGTCGGGGACAGCGGGACACTGAAGCTTTCTTT. Protein: CASSRGQRDTEAFF.

The rearrangement uses TRBV4-1 and TRBJ1-3; D ambiguous. The V end was cut by 1 base, the J end by 2 bases, with 9 bases between. The CDR3 consists of 15 residues. CDR1 and CDR2 (germline): MGHRA, YSYEKL. The CDR3 DNA follows: TGCGCCAGCAGCCAAGCCGGGGTTCCTGGAAACACCATATATTTT. Translation gives CASSQAGVPGNTIYF.

The V gene is TRBV20-1, the J gene TRBJ1-5; 7 nucleotides agree with TRBD1. The CDR3 is 16 residues long. Trimming took 6 bases from V and 2 from J; bases not matched to a gene: 13. CDR1 and CDR2 (germline): DFQATT, SNEGSKA (reference sequence). This CDR3 is CSAERTGWRGNQPQHF. The CDR3 DNA is TGCAGTGCCGAGAGGACAGGCTGGAGAGGCAATCAGCCCCAGCATTTT.

The chain joins TRBV2 to TRBJ1-1; no clear D gene. Germline V lookup: CDR1 SNHLY, CDR2 FYNNEI. The length of the CDR3 is 13 residues. Trimming stripped 8 bases from V and 2 bases from J, with 12 bases between. Here the CDR3 reads CASGRGANTEAFF. The DNA of the CDR3 is TGTGCCAGCGGGCGGGGAGCAAACACTGAAGCTTTCTTT.

The rearrangement uses TRBV19 and TRBJ1-5; 7 positions agree with TRBD1. From germline, CDR1 is LNHDA and CDR2 SQIVND (reference sequence). V lost 6 bases to trimming and J lost 3 bases; unmatched junction nucleotides: 5. The CDR3 spans 14 residues. The CDR3 DNA reads as TGTGCCAGTAGCCGACAGGGATACAATCAGCCCCAGCATTTT. It codes for CASSRQGYNQPQHF.

The gene calls are TRBV19 and TRBJ2-1, with D maybe TRBD2 (6 bases). V dropped 6 bases and J dropped 2 bases, with 14 bases sitting between them. Germline V lookup: CDR1 LNHDA, CDR2 SQIVND (reference sequence). The CDR3 totals 15 residues. The CDR3 DNA reads as TGTGCCAGTAGGGGTCGGGGAGGAACCTACAATGAGCAGTTCTTC. Its translation is CASRGRGGTYNEQFF.

This clonotype was recorded a few times. This chain connects TRBV4-1 to TRBJ2-7; no reliable D call. CDR3 length equals 15 residues. The ends were cut back, 2 bases at V and 0 bases at J, with 11 bases in the middle. Looked up from germline, CDR1 is MGHRA and CDR2 is YSYEKL. CDR3 residues: CASSQTDAGSYEQYF. The CDR3 DNA follows: TGCGCCAGCAGCCAAACCGACGCCGGCTCCTACGAGCAGTACTTC.

The table lists this clonotype with many counts. The CDR3 loop reads CASSPPHGLDTDTQYF. CDR3 nucleotides: TGTGCCAGCAGTCCCCCCCACGGACTCGACACAGATACGCAGTATTTT. The rearrangement links TRBV12-3 or TRBV12-4 to TRBJ2-3, with D perhaps matching TRBD2 (5 bases). V was cut by 5 bases and J by 2 bases, with 17 bases left in between. The CDR3 sequence is 16 residues long.

Only a few counts were recorded for this clonotype. The rearrangement uses TRBV5-6 and TRBJ2-1; TRBD1 agrees at 7 bases. The CDR3 has 15 residues. The V and J ends lost 5 bases and 5 bases, in that order; junction bases with no gene match: 10. CDR1 and CDR2 (germline): SGHDT, YYEEEE. The CDR3 DNA reads TGTGCCAGCAGTAACGACAGGGTAAGGGACAATGAGCAGTTCTTC. Residues: CASSNDRVRDNEQFF.

This clonotype was counted only a few times. The chain is built from TRBV11-2 and TRBJ1-4; no firm D call. Per germline, CDR1 SGHAT and CDR2 FQNNGV. Trimming cost V 4 bases and J 8 bases, with 11 bases left between them. The length of the CDR3 is 13 residues. CDR3 sequence: CASSSEGKEKLFF. The CDR3, as DNA: TGTGCCAGCAGCTCTGAGGGTAAAGAAAAACTGTTTTTT.

This clonotype was recorded a few times. The J gene is TRBJ1-5, the V gene TRBV19; D call uncertain. This CDR3 region has 15 residues. Trimming cost V 2 bases and J 0 bases, with 8 bases left between them. CDR1 and CDR2 from the germline V gene are LNHDA and SQIVND (reference sequence). As DNA, the CDR3 is TGTGCCAGTAGTATATATGGAAATAGCAATCAGCCCCAGCATTTT. This sequence encodes CASSIYGNSNQPQHF.

This clonotype was picked up many times. The genes are TRBV7-2 and TRBJ2-1, with TRBD2 matching over 9 bases. V shed 5 bases, J shed 13 bases, and the junction held 12 bases outside the gene matches. Per the germline V gene, CDR1 is SGHTA and CDR2 is FQGNSA. The CDR3 consists of 14 residues. CDR3 in amino acids: CASSAAGAGGPQFF. The CDR3 nucleotides read TGTGCCAGCAGCGCCGCCGGCGCGGGGGGGCCTCAGTTCTTC.

This clonotype has just a few counts. V gene TRBV19 combines with J gene TRBJ2-1; the D gene is possibly TRBD2 (7 bases). Trimming removed 3 bases at V and 0 bases at J, with 12 bases between. Germline V gives CDR1 LNHDA, CDR2 SQIVND (reference sequence). The CDR3 length is 16 residues. CDR3 nucleotides: TGTGCCAGTAGTATCGCGGGGGCTAGCTCCTACAATGAGCAGTTCTTC. The encoded protein is CASSIAGASSYNEQFF.

This clonotype was observed a handful of times. The V call is TRBV12-3 or TRBV12-4, the J call TRBJ2-5; TRBD2 matches at 8 bases. The CDR3 runs 14 residues. V was clipped by 7 bases and J by 5 bases; unmatched bases: 9. CDR3 region: CASIRGGLWETQYF. The CDR3 nucleotides are TGTGCCAGCATTCGGGGGGGCCTTTGGGAGACCCAGTACTTC.

This chain uses TRBV27 with TRBJ1-5; no clear D. The CDR3 is made up of 14 amino acids. The germline gives CDR1 MNHEY, CDR2 SMNVEV (reference sequence). V gave up 2 bases and J gave up 1 base, with 6 bases separating them. Here the CDR3 DNA reads TGTGCCAGCAGTTTAGAACGGAGCAATCAGCCCCAGCATTTT. Translating gives CASSLERSNQPQHF.

This clonotype came up many times. V usage is TRBV27 and J usage is TRBJ1-5; D not resolved. V gave up 3 bases and J gave up 0 bases, with 6 bases separating them. Germline-derived CDR1 and CDR2 are MNHEY and SMNVEV (reference sequence). CDR3 length equals 14 residues. The CDR3 spells CASSFGASNQPQHF. Written as DNA, the CDR3 is TGTGCCAGCAGTTTTGGTGCTAGCAATCAGCCCCAGCATTTT.

This clonotype was seen a handful of times. J is TRBJ1-1 and V is TRBV7-6; D remains unclear. CDR3 length equals 13 residues. V was clipped by 0 bases and J by 5 bases, with 7 bases between them. The germline V gene encodes CDR1 SGHVS and CDR2 FNYEAQ. The CDR3 here is CASSLAAGTEAFF. The CDR3 DNA sequence: TGTGCCAGCAGCTTAGCGGCAGGAACTGAAGCTTTCTTT.

Points on this clonotype: Given a much more abundant clone one base away, this may be a read error. This chain uses TRBV20-1 with TRBJ2-3, with 10 nucleotides matching TRBD2. Germline V gives CDR1 DFQATT, CDR2 SNEGSKA (reference sequence). The CDR3 contains 15 residues. V lost 3 bases and J lost 5; bases outside the gene matches: 8. Here the CDR3 DNA reads TGCAGTGCTAGCACTAGCGGGGTAGGGATAGATACGCAGTATTTT. Residues: CSASTSGVGIDTQYF.

The chain joins TRBV4-1 to TRBJ2-7; D is perhaps TRBD2 (5 bases). V lost 0 bases, J lost 3 bases, and 12 bases lay in between. The CDR3 totals 15 residues. CDR1 is MGHRA, CDR2 YSYEKL, per germline. The CDR3 sequence: CASSQESLRGYEQYF. Written as DNA, the CDR3 is TGCGCCAGCAGCCAAGAGTCCCTCCGGGGCTACGAGCAGTACTTC.

This clonotype was detected a few times. The J gene is TRBJ1-4, the V gene TRBV20-1; possibly TRBD1 for D (5 bases). V was shortened by 0 bases and J by 0 bases, with 11 bases between the two germline ends. Germline CDR1 DFQATT, CDR2 SNEGSKA (reference sequence). The CDR3 has 16 amino acids. CDR3 sequence: CSARDGDRPTNEKLFF. For the CDR3, the DNA is TGCAGTGCTAGAGATGGAGACAGACCAACTAATGAAAAACTGTTTTTT.

J is TRBJ2-1 and V is TRBV6-8; tentative D call: TRBD1 (6 bases). The V gene lost 6 bases and the J gene lost 2 bases, with 14 bases spanning the gap. Germline CDR1 reads MNHGY; CDR2 reads SAAAGT. The CDR3 consists of 15 residues. This CDR3 reads CASSPYRDAYNEQFF. The CDR3 coding sequence is TGTGCCAGCAGCCCCTACAGGGACGCCTACAATGAGCAGTTCTTC.

This clonotype was seen ten or more times. The J gene is TRBJ1-5, the V gene TRBV7-2; D might be TRBD1 (5 bases). CDR1 is SGHTA and CDR2 is FQGNSA in the germline V gene. V lost 2 bases to trimming and J lost 3 bases, with 11 bases between them. This CDR3 has 15 amino acids. CDR3 sequence: CASSLRDSYNQPQHF. CDR3 in DNA: TGTGCCAGCAGCTTAAGGGACTCCTACAATCAGCCCCAGCATTTT.

The chain joins TRBV6-6 to TRBJ2-7, with D unresolved. The CDR3 is 13 amino acids. The V end lost 0 bases, the J end lost 6 bases, and 9 bases lay between the germline ends. CDR1 MNHNY and CDR2 SVGAGI come from the germline V gene (reference sequence). The CDR3 coding sequence is TGTGCCAGCAGTTACTCGGCAACGGGCGAGCAGTACTTC. Translated: CASSYSATGEQYF.

This clonotype was observed a handful of times. The V and J genes are TRBV7-6 and TRBJ2-3, with 9 positions matching TRBD2. This CDR3 has 17 amino acids. The germline V gene has CDR1 SGHVS and CDR2 FNYEAQ. The V gene end was trimmed by 5 bases and the J gene end by 5 bases; junction bases not matched to a gene: 14. For the CDR3, the DNA is TGTGCCAGCAGCCCCGGCGTTCGCGGGGGGGCCATAGATACGCAGTATTTT. It yields the protein CASSPGVRGGAIDTQYF.

V and J are TRBV6-1 and TRBJ2-2, with D possibly called TRBD1 or TRBD2 (5 bases each). Between the trimmed V and J ends, which lost 5 bases and 1 base, there was a span of 14 bases. Germline CDR1 is MNHNS and CDR2 is SASEGT. The CDR3 loop spans 16 amino acids. The chain's CDR3 is CASSYPWGLNTGELFF. The CDR3 coding sequence is TGTGCCAGCAGTTACCCTTGGGGGTTGAACACCGGGGAGCTGTTTTTT.

This clonotype was picked up many times. The chain combines TRBV11-1 with TRBJ2-3; D gene uncertain. V dropped 5 bases and J dropped 1 base, with 10 bases sitting between them. Germline V gene data show CDR1 as SGHAT and CDR2 as FQDESV (reference sequence). The CDR3 extends over 14 amino acids. CDR3 protein: CASSEPAGTDTQYF. The CDR3 DNA is TGTGCCAGCAGCGAACCCGCGGGCACAGATACGCAGTATTTT.

This clonotype was seen at least ten times. CDR3 region: CASSLPELAGGPNGELFF. CDR3 DNA: TGTGCCAGCAGTTTACCCGAACTAGCGGGGGGCCCGAACGGGGAGCTGTTTTTT. This chain connects TRBV12-3 or TRBV12-4 to TRBJ2-2; 12 bases fit TRBD2. Trimming cost V 2 bases and J 7 bases; bases outside gene matches: 11. The CDR3 has 18 residues.

This clonotype came up many times. The CDR3 loop reads CASSYSSGAKGYTF. In nucleotides, the CDR3 is TGTGCCAGCAGTTACTCCTCGGGGGCGAAAGGCTACACCTTC. V and J are TRBV6-5 and TRBJ1-2, with a possible D match to TRBD1 (6 bases). Germline CDR1 is MNHEY and CDR2 is SVGAGI. This CDR3 has 14 residues. V dropped 0 bases and J dropped 8 bases, with 13 bases sitting between them.

The rearrangement links TRBV6-2 or TRBV6-3 to TRBJ1-1, with D perhaps TRBD1 (6 bases). Germline assignment: CDR1 MNHEY and CDR2 SVGEGT. This CDR3 region has 15 residues. V was trimmed by 7 bases and J by 1 base, leaving 16 bases between them. This chain's CDR3 is CASTLGGAKNTEAFF. The CDR3 nucleotides are TGTGCCAGCACCTTAGGGGGTGCGAAGAACACTGAAGCTTTCTTT.

This chain joins TRBV12-3 or TRBV12-4 and TRBJ2-5; 9 bases map to TRBD1. The CDR3 is 15 amino acids. Trimming removed 8 bases from V and 2 bases from J; junction bases left unmatched: 9. The CDR3 coding sequence is TGTGCCAGCTCCCAGACAGGGGGTGCTCAAGAGACCCAGTACTTC. Its protein product is CASSQTGGAQETQYF.

The rearrangement joins TRBV9 to TRBJ2-3; tentative D call: TRBD1 (5 bases). CDR3 length equals 12 residues. V was clipped by 1 base and J by 6 bases, with 6 bases between them. Germline lookup yields CDR1 SGDLS and CDR2 YYNGEE. CDR3 sequence: CASSVPGDTQYF. DNA for the CDR3: TGTGCCAGCAGCGTACCAGGGGATACGCAGTATTTT.